This T cell receptor (beta chain) was sequenced during a study of vaccination and CD4 T cells after COVID-19. Study overall: Post-vaccine sampling followed dose two by a median 72 days (range 14 to 241). The cells in question were stimulated using overlapping spike peptides derived from SARS-CoV-2, HCoV-NL63, HCoV-OC43 and HCoV-229E.

The Oncomine TCR Beta short-read assay sequenced DNA from cultured CD4+ T cells. TCRdb reanalysed the PCR reads using MiXCR and keeps one entry per CDR3 protein. The sample includes 9,500 to 15,000 distinct CDR3 sequences, around 50% seen only once; the top ten take about 21%. V trimming: 5 bases; J trimming: 6 bases; junction bases outside the gene matches: 4. CDR3 length: 13 residues. Germline V lookup: CDR1 MNHEY, CDR2 SMNVEV (reference sequence). Described treatment: approximately 9-day PBMC culture with coronavirus spike peptide pools or control peptides (ViraFEST assay). This clonotype has just a few counts. Its antigen is not identified.

The sample consisted of CD4+ T cells from blood, cultured in vitro. The chain employs TRBV27 and TRBJ2-3; 8 nucleotides align to TRBD1. The TCR originated in a human donor who had recovered from COVID-19. In nucleotides, the CDR3 is TGTGCCAGCAGTATCAGGACAGGGGATACGCAGTATTTT. It codes for CASSIRTGDTQYF.